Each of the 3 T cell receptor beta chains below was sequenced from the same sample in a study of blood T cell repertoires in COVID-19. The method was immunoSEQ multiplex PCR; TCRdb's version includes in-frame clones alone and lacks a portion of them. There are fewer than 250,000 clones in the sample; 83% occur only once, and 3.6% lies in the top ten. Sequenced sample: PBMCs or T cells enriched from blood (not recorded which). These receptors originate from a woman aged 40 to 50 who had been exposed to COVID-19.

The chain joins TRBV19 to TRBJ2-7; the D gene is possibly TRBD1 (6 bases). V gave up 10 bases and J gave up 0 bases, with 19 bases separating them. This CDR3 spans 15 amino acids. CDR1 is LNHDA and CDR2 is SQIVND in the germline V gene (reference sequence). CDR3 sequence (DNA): TGTGCCACCGGATCCCCCAGGGGAACCTCCTACGAGCAGTACTTC. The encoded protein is CATGSPRGTSYEQYF.

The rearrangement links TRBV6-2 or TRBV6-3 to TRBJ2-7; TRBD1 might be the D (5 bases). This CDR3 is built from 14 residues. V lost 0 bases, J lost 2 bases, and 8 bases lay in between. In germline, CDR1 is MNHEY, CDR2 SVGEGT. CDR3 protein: CASSYSQGTYEQYF. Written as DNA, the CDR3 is TGTGCCAGCAGTTACTCGCAGGGAACCTACGAGCAGTACTTC.

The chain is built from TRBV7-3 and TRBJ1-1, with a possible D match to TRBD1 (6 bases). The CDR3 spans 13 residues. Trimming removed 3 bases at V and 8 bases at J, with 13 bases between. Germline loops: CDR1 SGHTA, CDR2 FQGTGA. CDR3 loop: CASSFQYQGEAFF. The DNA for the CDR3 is TGTGCCAGCAGCTTCCAATATCAGGGGGAAGCTTTCTTT. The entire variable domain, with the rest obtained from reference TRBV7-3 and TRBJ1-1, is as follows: GAGVSQTPSNKVTEKGKYVELRCDPISGHTALYWYRQSLGQGPEFLIYFQGTGAADDSGLPNDRFFAVRPEGSVSTLKIQRTERGDSAVYLCASSFQYQGEAFFGQGTRLTVV.